This T cell receptor beta chain was captured in a study of early T cells in non-severe SARS-CoV-2 infection. One entry per CDR3 protein, called by TCRdb with MiXCR from the 5' RACE reads. This sample has tens of thousands of distinct CDR3 sequences, with roughly 13% found just once. V was shortened by 5 bases and J by 5 bases, with 12 bases between the two germline ends. CDR1 LNHDA and CDR2 SQIVND come from the germline V gene (reference sequence). The CDR3 sequence is 13 residues long. In this sample, this clonotype turned up a few times. The chain joins TRBV19 to TRBJ2-5; D may be TRBD1 or TRBD2 (5 bases each). This TCR was sampled from an adult who was a healthcare worker with PCR-confirmed SARS-CoV-2 infection or an uninfected control (not recorded which). The sample comprised whole blood. The CDR3: CASSRGALETQYF. As DNA, the CDR3 is TGTGCCAGTAGTCGAGGGGCGCTGGAGACCCAGTACTTC.